Given below is one TCR beta chain in context. Its specificity is unknown. This sample is drawn from a study of T-cell reconstitution after alpha-beta-depleted transplantation in children. Study-level results: Newly generated T cells supplied most T-cell counts and diversity one year post-transplant. At around two months after transplant, the alpha-beta T cells were reportedly derived from several hundred expanded clones that came from non-depleted graft cells. Some patients' high day-60 TCRbeta diversity was traced to surviving recipient T cells and thymic progenitors.

This CDR3 has 15 amino acids. V was trimmed by 6 bases and J by 0 bases, leaving 12 bases between them. Unique molecular identifiers were incorporated during preparation of the TCRbeta library. A single record per CDR3 protein comes from TCRdb applying MiXCR to the PCR reads. Counted here are fewer than 450,000 distinct CDR3 sequences, 15% to 20% occurring once; the ten biggest clones make up around 43%. This chain connects TRBV12-3 or TRBV12-4 to TRBJ1-3; TRBD1 is a possible D gene (5 bases). The specimen was PBMCs, mostly from graft donor cells, collected 360 days after TCRalphabeta/CD19-depleted stem cell transplant. This receptor was obtained from a male patient under 10 years old who had a stem cell transplant for acute lymphoblastic leukemia, so the T cells may come from the graft donor. CDR3 sequence reads: CASSMTGTSGNTIYF. The CDR3 region has the DNA TGTGCCAGCAGCATGACTGGGACCTCTGGAAACACCATATATTTT.